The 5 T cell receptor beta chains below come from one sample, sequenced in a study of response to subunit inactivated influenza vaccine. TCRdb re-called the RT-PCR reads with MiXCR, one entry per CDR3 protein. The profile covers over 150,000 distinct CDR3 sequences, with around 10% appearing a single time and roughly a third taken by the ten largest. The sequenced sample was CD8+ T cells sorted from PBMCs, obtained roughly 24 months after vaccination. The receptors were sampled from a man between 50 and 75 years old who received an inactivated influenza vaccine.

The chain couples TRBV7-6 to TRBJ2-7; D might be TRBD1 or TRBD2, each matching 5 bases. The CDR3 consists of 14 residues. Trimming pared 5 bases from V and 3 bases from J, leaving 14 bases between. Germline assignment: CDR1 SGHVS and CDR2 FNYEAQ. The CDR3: CASSPGTEVYEQYF. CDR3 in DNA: TGTGCCAGCAGCCCAGGGACGGAGGTCTACGAGCAGTACTTC.

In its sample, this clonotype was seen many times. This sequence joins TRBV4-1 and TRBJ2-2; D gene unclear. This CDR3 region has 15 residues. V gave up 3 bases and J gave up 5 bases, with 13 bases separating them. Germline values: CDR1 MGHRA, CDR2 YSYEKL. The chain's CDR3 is CASSQQRTETGELFF. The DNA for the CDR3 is TGCGCCAGCAGCCAGCAAAGGACGGAAACCGGGGAGCTGTTTTTT.

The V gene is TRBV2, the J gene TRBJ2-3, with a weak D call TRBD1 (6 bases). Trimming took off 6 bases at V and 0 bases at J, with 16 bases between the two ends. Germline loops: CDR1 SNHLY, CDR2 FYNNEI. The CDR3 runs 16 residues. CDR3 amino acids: CASRAIPGHSTDTQYF. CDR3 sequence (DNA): TGTGCCAGCAGGGCGATCCCGGGACACAGCACAGATACGCAGTATTTT.

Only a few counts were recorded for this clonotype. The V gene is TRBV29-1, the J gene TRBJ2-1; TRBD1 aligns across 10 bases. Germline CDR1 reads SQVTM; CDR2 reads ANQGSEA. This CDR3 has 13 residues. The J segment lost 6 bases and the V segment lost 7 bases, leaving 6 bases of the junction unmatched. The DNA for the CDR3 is TGCAGCGCCGAGACAGGGGGCTTCAATGAGCAGTTCTTC. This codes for CSAETGGFNEQFF.

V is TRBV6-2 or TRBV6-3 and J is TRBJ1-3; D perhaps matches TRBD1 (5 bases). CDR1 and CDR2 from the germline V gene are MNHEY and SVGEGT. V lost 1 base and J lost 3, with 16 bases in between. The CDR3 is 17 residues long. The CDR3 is CASSYFSARAFGNTIYF. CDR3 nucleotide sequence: TGTGCCAGCAGTTACTTCTCGGCCAGGGCCTTTGGAAACACCATATATTTT.